The clone carrying this TCR beta chain was recorded many times. Its antigen is as yet unknown. The germline gives CDR1 SGHTA, CDR2 FQGTGA. The CDR3 covers 15 residues. Trimming removed 8 bases at V and 6 bases at J, with 20 bases between. This record belongs to a study of T cells in Graves' hyperthyroidism and ophthalmopathy. Amplified regions were TCR beta CDR3 sequences from RNA transcripts. The TCR CDR3 first-round RT-PCR relied on the HTBI primer set. Using its own MiXCR run on the multiplex PCR reads, TCRdb lists one record per CDR3 protein. This table holds around 300,000 distinct CDR3 sequences, approximately 21% found once. General study points: Blood held most thyroid clonotypes expanded above 0.001 frequency.

The chain uses TRBV7-3 and TRBJ2-1; a possible D gene is TRBD2 (5 bases). This TCR was sampled from a man aged 25 to 40 with Graves' ophthalmopathy. Sample: blood. CDR3 coding DNA: TGTGCCAGCTCAAGCCCGGGAATGGAAGTCAATGAGCAGTTCTTC. This translates into CASSSPGMEVNEQFF.